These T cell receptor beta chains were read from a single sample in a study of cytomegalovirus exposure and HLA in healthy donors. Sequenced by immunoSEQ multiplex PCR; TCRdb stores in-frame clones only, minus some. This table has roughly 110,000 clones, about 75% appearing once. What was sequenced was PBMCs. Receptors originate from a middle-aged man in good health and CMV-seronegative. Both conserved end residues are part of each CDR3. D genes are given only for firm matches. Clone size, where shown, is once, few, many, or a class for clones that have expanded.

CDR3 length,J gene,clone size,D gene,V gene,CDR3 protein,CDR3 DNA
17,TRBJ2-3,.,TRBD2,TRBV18,CASSPSMLAGDTDTQYF,TGTGCCAGCTCACCCTCGATGCTAGCGGGGGACACAGATACGCAGTATTTT
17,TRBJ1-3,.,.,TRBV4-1,CASSQDRRGGFGDTIYF,TGCGCCAGCAGCCAAGATCGAAGGGGAGGATTTGGAGACACCATATATTTT
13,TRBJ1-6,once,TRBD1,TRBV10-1,CASSGQGQSPLHF,TGCGCCAGCAGTGGACAGGGTCAATCACCCCTCCACTTT
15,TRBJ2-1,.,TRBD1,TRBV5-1,CASSRGQGSYNEQFF,TGCGCCAGCAGCAGGGGACAGGGGAGTTACAATGAGCAGTTCTTC
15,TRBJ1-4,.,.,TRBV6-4,CASSDAGGSNEKLFF,TGTGCCAGCAGTGACGCAGGTGGGTCTAATGAAAAACTGTTTTTT
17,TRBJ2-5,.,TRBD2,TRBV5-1,CASSLGRGSGGAETQYF,TGCGCCAGCAGCTTGGGCCGGGGGAGCGGGGGGGCCGAGACCCAGTACTTC
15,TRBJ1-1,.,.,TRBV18,CASSPPGTRNTEAFF,TGTGCCAGCTCACCACCTGGGACAAGAAACACTGAAGCTTTCTTT
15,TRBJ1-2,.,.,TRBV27,CASSFRMEINYGYTF,TGTGCCAGCAGTTTTCGGATGGAGATTAACTATGGCTACACCTTC
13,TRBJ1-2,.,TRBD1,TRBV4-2,CASSLGTGLGYTF,TGTGCCAGCAGCCTCGGGACAGGGTTGGGCTACACCTTC
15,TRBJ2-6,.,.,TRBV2,CASSVYPGGANVLTF,TGTGCCAGCAGTGTTTACCCAGGGGGGGCCAACGTCCTGACTTTC
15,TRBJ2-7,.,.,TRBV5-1,CASSITGSKSYEQYF,TGCGCCAGCAGCATTACAGGGAGTAAGTCCTACGAGCAGTACTTC
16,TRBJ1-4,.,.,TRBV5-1,CASSLDIQAGDEKLFF,TGCGCCAGCAGCTTAGACATACAGGCTGGAGATGAAAAACTGTTTTTT
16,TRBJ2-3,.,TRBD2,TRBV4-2,CASSQESGGLTDTQYF,TGTGCCAGCAGCCAAGAGAGCGGGGGCCTCACAGATACGCAGTATTTT
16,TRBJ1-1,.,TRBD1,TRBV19,CASSIGPHRGLTEAFF,TGTGCCAGTAGTATAGGACCCCACAGGGGGCTAACTGAAGCTTTCTTT
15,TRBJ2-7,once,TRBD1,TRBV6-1,CASSVQGEIASEQCF,TGTGCCAGCAGTGTTCAGGGGGAAATTGCAAGCGAGCAGTGCTTC
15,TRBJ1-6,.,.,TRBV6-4,CASSPSSTGNSPLHF,TGTGCCAGCAGTCCATCATCGACGGGGAATTCACCCCTTCACTTT
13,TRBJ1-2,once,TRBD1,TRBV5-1,CASSSDRHYGYTF,TGCGCCAGCAGCTCGGACAGGCACTATGGCTACACCTTC
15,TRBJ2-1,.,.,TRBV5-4,CASSLRQGIVNEQFF,TGTGCCAGCAGCTTACGGCAGGGGATAGTCAATGAGCAGTTCTTC
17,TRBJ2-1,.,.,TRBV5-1,CASSRRGGQSSYNEQFF,TGCGCCAGCAGCCGTCGTGGAGGGCAAAGCTCCTACAATGAGCAGTTCTTC
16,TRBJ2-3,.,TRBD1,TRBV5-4,CASSLGDRGRADTQYF,TGTGCCAGCAGCTTGGGGGACAGGGGGAGGGCAGATACGCAGTATTTT
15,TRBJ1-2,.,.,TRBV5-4,CASSLDADSNYGYTF,TGTGCCAGCAGCTTGGACGCAGACTCTAACTATGGCTACACCTTC
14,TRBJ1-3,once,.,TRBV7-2,CASSLPPLGNTIYF,TGTGCCAGCAGCTTACCACCACTTGGAAACACCATATATTTT
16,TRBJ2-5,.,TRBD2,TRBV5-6,CASSWGLAGVQETQYF,TGTGCCAGCAGCTGGGGACTAGCGGGGGTTCAAGAGACCCAGTACTTC
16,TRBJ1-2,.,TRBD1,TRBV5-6,CASSLRQGVAHYGYTF,TGTGCCAGCAGCTTGAGGCAGGGGGTAGCCCACTATGGCTACACCTTC
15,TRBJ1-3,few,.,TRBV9,CASSVESGRGNTIYF,TGTGCCAGCAGCGTAGAGTCAGGTCGTGGAAACACCATATATTTT
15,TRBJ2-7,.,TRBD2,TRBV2,CASSLLAVSSYEQYF,TGTGCCAGCAGTCTACTAGCGGTGAGCTCCTACGAGCAGTACTTC
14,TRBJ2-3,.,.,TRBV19,CASSIYGSIDTQYF,TGTGCCAGTAGTATATACGGGTCTATAGATACGCAGTATTTT
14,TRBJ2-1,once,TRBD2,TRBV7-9,CASSPGTSLNEQFF,TGTGCCAGCAGCCCCGGGACTAGCCTCAATGAGCAGTTCTTC
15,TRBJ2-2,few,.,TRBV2,CASNPSTGNTGELFF,TGTGCCAGCAACCCCTCGACGGGGAACACCGGGGAGCTGTTTTTT
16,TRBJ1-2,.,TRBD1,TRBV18,CASSPQRTGVDYGYTF,TGTGCCAGCTCACCACAGAGGACAGGGGTTGACTATGGCTACACCTTC
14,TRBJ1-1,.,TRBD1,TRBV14,CASSPNLGDRTAFF,TGTGCCAGCAGCCCAAACTTAGGGGACAGAACCGCTTTCTTT
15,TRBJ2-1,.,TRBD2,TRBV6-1,CASSDLGGSNNEQFF,TGTGCCAGCAGTGACCTGGGAGGGTCGAACAATGAGCAGTTCTTC
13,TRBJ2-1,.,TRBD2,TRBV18,CASSPGRGNEQFF,TGTGCCAGCTCACCAGGGCGGGGGAATGAGCAGTTCTTC
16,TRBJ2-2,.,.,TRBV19,CASSHRRDSNTGELFF,TGTGCCAGTAGCCATAGGCGAGACAGCAACACCGGGGAGCTGTTTTTT
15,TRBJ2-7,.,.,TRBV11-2,CASSDIGGRVYEQYF,TGTGCCAGCAGCGACATCGGGGGGCGGGTCTACGAGCAGTACTTC
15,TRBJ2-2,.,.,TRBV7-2,CASSLVLGPAGELFF,TGTGCCAGCAGCTTAGTTTTGGGGCCCGCCGGGGAGCTGTTTTTT
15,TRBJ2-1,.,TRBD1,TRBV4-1,CASSLGQGAYNEQFF,TGTGCCAGCAGCCTGGGACAGGGTGCCTACAATGAGCAGTTCTTC
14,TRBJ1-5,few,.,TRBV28,CASSPMIGDQPQHF,TGTGCCAGCAGCCCAATGATCGGGGATCAGCCCCAGCATTTT
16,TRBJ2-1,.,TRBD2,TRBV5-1,CASSLETSGGYNEQFF,TGCGCCAGCAGCTTGGAAACTAGCGGGGGCTACAATGAGCAGTTCTTC
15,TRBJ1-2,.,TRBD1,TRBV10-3,CAITGRDRGNYGYTF,TGTGCCATCACCGGGCGGGACAGGGGAAACTATGGCTACACCTTC
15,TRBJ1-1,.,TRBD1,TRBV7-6,CASSSRQGAGTEAFF,TGTGCCAGCAGTTCCCGACAGGGGGCAGGGACTGAAGCTTTCTTT
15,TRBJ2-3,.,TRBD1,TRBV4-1,CASSPTGQGIGTQYF,TGCGCCAGCAGCCCTACGGGACAGGGGATTGGTACGCAGTATTTT
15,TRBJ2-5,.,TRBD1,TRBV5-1,CASSRGQGEQETQYF,TGCGCCAGCAGCAGGGGACAGGGGGAGCAAGAGACCCAGTACTTC
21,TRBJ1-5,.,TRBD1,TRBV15,CATSRVRDPGQGNDSNRPQHF,TGTGCCACCAGCAGAGTTCGGGACCCGGGACAGGGGAACGATAGCAATCGGCCCCAGCATTTT
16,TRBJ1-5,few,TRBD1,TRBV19,CASSIEGDRGNQPQHF,TGTGCCAGTAGTATAGAAGGGGACAGGGGCAATCAGCCCCAGCATTTT
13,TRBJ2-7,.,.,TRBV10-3,CAIQTGRVYEQYF,TGTGCCATCCAAACAGGCAGGGTCTACGAGCAGTACTTC
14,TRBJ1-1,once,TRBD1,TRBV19,CASSIRGTDSEAFF,TGTGCCAGTAGTATAAGAGGGACAGACAGTGAAGCTTTCTTT
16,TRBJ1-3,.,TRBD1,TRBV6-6,CASSYGLTGAGNTIYF,TGTGCCAGCAGTTACGGGTTAACAGGGGCCGGAAACACCATATATTTT
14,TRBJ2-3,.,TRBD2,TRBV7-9,CASSQTSGSDTQYF,TGTGCCAGCAGCCAAACTAGCGGGTCAGATACGCAGTATTTT
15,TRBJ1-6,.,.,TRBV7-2,CASSTPVSGLKPLHF,TGTGCCAGCAGCACCCCAGTCAGCGGACTCAAACCCCTCCACTTT
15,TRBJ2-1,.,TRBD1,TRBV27,CASRVGTGEYNEQFF,TGTGCCAGCAGAGTTGGGACAGGGGAGTACAATGAGCAGTTCTTC
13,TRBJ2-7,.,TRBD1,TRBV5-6,CASSHTGAGEQYF,TGTGCCAGCAGCCATACAGGGGCTGGCGAGCAGTACTTC
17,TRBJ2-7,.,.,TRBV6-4,CASSDSGERPSAYEQYF,TGTGCCAGCAGTGACTCGGGAGAGCGGCCTTCAGCCTACGAGCAGTACTTC